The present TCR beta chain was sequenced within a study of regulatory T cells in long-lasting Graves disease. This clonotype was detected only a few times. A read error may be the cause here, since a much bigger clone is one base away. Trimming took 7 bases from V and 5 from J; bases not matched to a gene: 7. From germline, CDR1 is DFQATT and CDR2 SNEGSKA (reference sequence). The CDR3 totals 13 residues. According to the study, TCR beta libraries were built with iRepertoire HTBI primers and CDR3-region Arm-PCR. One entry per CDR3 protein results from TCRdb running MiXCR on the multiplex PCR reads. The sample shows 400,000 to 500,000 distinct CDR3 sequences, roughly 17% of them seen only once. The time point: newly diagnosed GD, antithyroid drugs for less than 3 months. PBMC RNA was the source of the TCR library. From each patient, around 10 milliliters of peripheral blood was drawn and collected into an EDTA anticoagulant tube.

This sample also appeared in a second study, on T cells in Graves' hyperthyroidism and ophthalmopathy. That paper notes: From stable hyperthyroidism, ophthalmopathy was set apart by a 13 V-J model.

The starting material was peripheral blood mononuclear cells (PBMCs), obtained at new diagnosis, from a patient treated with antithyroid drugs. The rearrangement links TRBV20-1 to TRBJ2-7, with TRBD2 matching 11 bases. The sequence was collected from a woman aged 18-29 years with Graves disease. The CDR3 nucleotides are TGCAGTGGCGTAGCGGGAGGGACCCACGAGCAGTACTTC. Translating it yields CSGVAGGTHEQYF.